The rows below give T cell receptor beta chains drawn from one sample of a study of cytomegalovirus exposure and HLA in healthy donors. The protocol was immunoSEQ multiplex PCR, while the TCRdb copy is restricted to in-frame clones and leaves out a portion. The sample has 55,000 to 70,000 clones, 74% seen once; the top ten hold roughly 11%. The sample consisted of PBMCs. These TCRs come from an older woman in good health and CMV-seropositive. The CDR3 runs from the conserved cysteine through the conserved F or W. A D gene is named only where the DNA matches it firmly. Clone size appears in some rows only: once, few, many, or a class for an expanded clone.

D gene	clone size	J gene	V gene	CDR3 DNA	CDR3 protein
TRBD1	NA	TRBJ1-1	TRBV30	TGTGCCTGGAGGGAAATAGGACAGGGGGTGAACACTGAAGCTTTCTTT	CAWREIGQGVNTEAFF
TRBD1	NA	TRBJ2-2	TRBV7-8	TGTGCCAGCAGCCCCGGATTAGGGGGCAACACCGGGGAGCTGTTTTTT	CASSPGLGGNTGELFF
TRBD1	NA	TRBJ1-3	TRBV4-2	TGTGCCAGCACCCTAGGGGGACAGGCTGGAAACACCATATATTTT	CASTLGGQAGNTIYF
TRBD2	NA	TRBJ2-1	TRBV4-2	TGTGCCAGCAGCCAAGTCCCTAGCGGGACCAGCTCCTACAATGAGCAGTTCTTC	CASSQVPSGTSSYNEQFF
TRBD1	once	TRBJ1-2	TRBV9	TGTGCCAGCAGCGCGACAGGGAACTATGGCTACACCTTC	CASSATGNYGYTF
TRBD2	NA	TRBJ2-3	TRBV6-1	TGTGCCAGCAACCTAGCGGGGGGGGCAGATACGCAGTATTTT	CASNLAGGADTQYF
TRBD1	NA	TRBJ1-1	TRBV5-1	TGCGCCAGCAGCTCACAGGGGGACACTGAAGCTTTCTTT	CASSSQGDTEAFF
NA	NA	TRBJ2-1	TRBV5-6	TGTGCCAGCAGCCACTCTAGCGTTCGCGGCCATGAGCAGTTCTTC	CASSHSSVRGHEQFF
NA	NA	TRBJ1-1	TRBV2	TGTGCCAGCAGTGTCTGGGGGGACACTGAAGCTTTCTTT	CASSVWGDTEAFF
NA	NA	TRBJ1-1	TRBV9	TGTGCCAGCAGCGTAGCTCCTGGGGCCAACACTGAAGCTTTCTTT	CASSVAPGANTEAFF
NA	once	TRBJ1-1	TRBV5-1	TGCGCCAGCAGCTTCTCCGGGGTTAACACTGAAGCTTTCTTT	CASSFSGVNTEAFF
NA	few	TRBJ1-5	TRBV6-1	TGTGCCAGCAGTGAAGTCCCAGACAATCAGCCCCAGCATTTT	CASSEVPDNQPQHF
NA	NA	TRBJ1-1	TRBV2	TGTGCCAGCAGTGGGACAGTTATTGGGAACACTGAAGCTTTCTTT	CASSGTVIGNTEAFF
NA	NA	TRBJ2-5	TRBV30	TGTGCCTGGGCCGGGACACAAGAGACCCAGTACTTC	CAWAGTQETQYF
NA	NA	TRBJ2-2	TRBV5-1	TGCGCCAGCAGCTGGGGCGACCGGAAGAACACCGGGGAGCTGTTTTTT	CASSWGDRKNTGELFF
TRBD1	NA	TRBJ2-7	TRBV29-1	TGCAGCGTTAGGACAGGGAGTGGTTACGAGCAGTACTTC	CSVRTGSGYEQYF
NA	NA	TRBJ1-3	TRBV30	TGTGCCTGGAGGGCGGGACTTCAATCTGGAAACACCATATATTTT	CAWRAGLQSGNTIYF
TRBD1	NA	TRBJ2-7	TRBV6-8	TGTGCCAGCAGGAAAGACAGGGGGCTGGTCTACGAGCAGTACTTC	CASRKDRGLVYEQYF
TRBD1	NA	TRBJ2-3	TRBV6-4	TGTGCCAGCAGTAAAGGTGACAGGGGGGTCTCAGATACGCAGTATTTT	CASSKGDRGVSDTQYF
NA	NA	TRBJ2-2	TRBV6-5	TGTGCCAGCAGTTACGGGGGGACTTTTTACGGGGAGCTGTTTTTT	CASSYGGTFYGELFF
NA	NA	TRBJ2-7	TRBV6-1	TGTGCCAGCAGTGTTATGGCGGGGGCAAGCTCCTACGAGCAGTACTTC	CASSVMAGASSYEQYF
NA	once	TRBJ2-5	TRBV30	TGTGCCTGGGCGGATAGCGGAGAGACCCAGTACTTC	CAWADSGETQYF
NA	NA	TRBJ1-4	TRBV5-8	TGTGCCAGCAGCGAAGTACAGTTCTCCGGTGAAAAACTGTTTTTT	CASSEVQFSGEKLFF
TRBD1	few	TRBJ2-1	TRBV19	TGTGCCAGTAGTCCTCAGGACAGGGAGCAGTTCTTC	CASSPQDREQFF
NA	NA	TRBJ1-2	TRBV2	TGTGCCAGCAGTCAAGCTCTTCAGGTTAATGGCTACACCTTC	CASSQALQVNGYTF
TRBD1	NA	TRBJ2-7	TRBV30	TGTGCCTGGAGCCGCGGGACAGGGATTCAGAACGAGCAGTACTTC	CAWSRGTGIQNEQYF
NA	NA	TRBJ1-1	TRBV5-1	TGCGCCAGCAGCCAGGGGCGGGGGGGGAACACTGAAGCTTTCTTT	CASSQGRGGNTEAFF
TRBD1	NA	TRBJ1-1	TRBV7-9	TGTGCCAGCAGCGCCCAGGGGGGGAACACTGAAGCTTTCTTT	CASSAQGGNTEAFF
NA	NA	TRBJ1-6	TRBV2	TGTGCCAGCCGTGCGAACGCGGATTCACCCCTCCACTTT	CASRANADSPLHF
NA	NA	TRBJ2-3	TRBV7-2	TGTGCCAGCAGCTCGTTAGGGGGGGCCACAGATACGCAGTATTTT	CASSSLGGATDTQYF
TRBD1	few	TRBJ1-6	TRBV7-9	TGTGCCAGCAGCTTCGGGACAGGGCGTACACCCCTCCACTTT	CASSFGTGRTPLHF
NA	NA	TRBJ2-1	TRBV2	TGTGCCAGCAGTGAATCGGCGGCTTCGAATGAGCAGTTCTTC	CASSESAASNEQFF
TRBD2	NA	TRBJ2-3	TRBV5-5	TGTGCCAGCAGCTATCTAGCGGGGCCTACAGATACGCAGTATTTT	CASSYLAGPTDTQYF
NA	NA	TRBJ2-1	TRBV20-1	TGCAGTGCTAGCATCCAGGATGAGCAGTTCTTC	CSASIQDEQFF
TRBD1	NA	TRBJ1-2	TRBV5-1	TGCGCCAGCGGAACGACAGGGTCTCAGAGCTATGGCTACACCTTC	CASGTTGSQSYGYTF
TRBD1	NA	TRBJ2-6	TRBV6-5	TGTGCCAGCAGTACGACAGGGTCTGGGGCCAACGTCCTGACTTTC	CASSTTGSGANVLTF
NA	NA	TRBJ2-2	TRBV18	TGTGCCAGCTCACCACCATCGGGCGGGGAGCTGTTTTTT	CASSPPSGGELFF